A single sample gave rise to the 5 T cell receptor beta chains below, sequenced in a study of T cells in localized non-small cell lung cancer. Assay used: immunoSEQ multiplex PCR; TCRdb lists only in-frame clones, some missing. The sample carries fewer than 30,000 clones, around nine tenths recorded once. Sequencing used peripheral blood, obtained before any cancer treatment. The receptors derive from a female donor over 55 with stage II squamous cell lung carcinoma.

CDR3 amino acids: CAWSDGGGWFF. CDR3 nucleotide sequence: TGTGCCTGGAGTGATGGGGGAGGGTGGTTCTTC. The chain carries TRBV30 and TRBJ2-1; the match to TRBD2 covers 7 bases. With 1 base clipped from V and 15 bases from J, the junction kept 6 bases outside the gene matches. The CDR3 consists of 11 residues. The germline gives CDR1 GTSNPN, CDR2 SVGIG (reference sequence).

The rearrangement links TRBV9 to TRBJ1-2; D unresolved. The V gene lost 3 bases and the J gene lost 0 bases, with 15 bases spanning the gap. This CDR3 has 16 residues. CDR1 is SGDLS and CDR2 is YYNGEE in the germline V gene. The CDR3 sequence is CASSAWYGTANYGYTF. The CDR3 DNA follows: TGTGCCAGCAGCGCCTGGTACGGAACGGCTAACTATGGCTACACCTTC.

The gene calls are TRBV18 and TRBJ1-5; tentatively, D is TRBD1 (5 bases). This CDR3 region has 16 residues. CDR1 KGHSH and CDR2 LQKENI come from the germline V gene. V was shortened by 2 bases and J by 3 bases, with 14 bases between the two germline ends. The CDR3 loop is CASSPSPRGNNQPQHF. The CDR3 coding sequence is TGTGCCAGCTCACCATCCCCCCGGGGGAACAATCAGCCCCAGCATTTT.

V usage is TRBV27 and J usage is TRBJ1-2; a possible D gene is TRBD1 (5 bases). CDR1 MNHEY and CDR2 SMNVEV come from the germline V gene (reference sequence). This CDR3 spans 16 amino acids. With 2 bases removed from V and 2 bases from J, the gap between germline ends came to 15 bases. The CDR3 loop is CASSLGRQPRNYGYTF. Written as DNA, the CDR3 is TGTGCCAGCAGTTTAGGGAGACAGCCTAGGAACTATGGCTACACCTTC.

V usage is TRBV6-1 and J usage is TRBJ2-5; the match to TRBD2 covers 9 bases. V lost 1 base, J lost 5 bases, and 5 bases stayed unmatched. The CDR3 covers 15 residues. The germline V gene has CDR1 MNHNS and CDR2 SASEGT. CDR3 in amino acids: CASSEGNSGGETQYF. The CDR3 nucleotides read TGTGCCAGCAGTGAAGGGAATAGCGGGGGCGAGACCCAGTACTTC.